This T cell receptor beta chain was documented in a study of blood T cell repertoires in COVID-19. The method was immunoSEQ multiplex PCR; TCRdb's version includes in-frame clones alone and lacks a portion of them. This table holds more than 95,000 clones, around 80% found once. This TCR derives from a man between 65 and 85 years old with acute or convalescent COVID-19. The sequenced sample was peripheral blood.

CDR3 sequence (DNA): TGCAGCGTTTTGCCACTAGCTATCACAGATACGCAGTATTTT. Residues: CSVLPLAITDTQYF. The V gene is TRBV29-1, the J gene TRBJ2-3; perhaps TRBD2 as D (6 bases). Trimming removed 5 bases from V and 2 bases from J, with 14 bases in between. The germline CDR1 and CDR2 sequences are SQVTM and ANQGSEA. This CDR3 is 14 amino acids long.